These T cell receptor beta chains were read from a single sample in a study of blood T cell repertoires in COVID-19. Produced via immunoSEQ multiplex PCR; TCRdb's table is partial and in-frame only. In the table there are around 100,000 clones, 80% of which are singletons. Sample: peripheral blood. The receptors originated from a woman in her 70s with acute or convalescent COVID-19. The CDR3 runs from the conserved cysteine through the conserved F or W. The D gene is left open where the match is weak. Rows give clone size only sometimes, using once, few, many, or a class for an expanded clone.

v_gene,j_gene,d_gene,abundance,CDR3nt,CDR3aa
TRBV29-1,TRBJ1-2,NA,NA,TGCAGCGTTGCGCAGGACTATGACTATGGCTACACCTTC,CSVAQDYDYGYTF
TRBV30,TRBJ1-1,NA,NA,TGTGCCTGGAGTAGAGAGGGGAACACTGAAGCTTTCTTT,CAWSREGNTEAFF
TRBV19,TRBJ2-3,NA,NA,TGTGCCAGTAGTATTTTTGGGACTGCAGATACGCAGTATTTT,CASSIFGTADTQYF
TRBV5-1,TRBJ1-5,TRBD1,NA,TGCGCCAGCAGCTACGACGGACAGGGTTCTCAGCCCCAGCATTTT,CASSYDGQGSQPQHF
TRBV15,TRBJ1-2,NA,NA,TGTGCCACCAGCAGGGGAGGTGACGGGTATGGCTACACCTTC,CATSRGGDGYGYTF
TRBV7-8,TRBJ2-5,TRBD2,NA,TGTGCCAGCAGCTTAGGGCGGGGGGGCGGAGAGACCCAGTACTTC,CASSLGRGGGETQYF
TRBV6-2/TRBV6-3,TRBJ1-5,TRBD1,few,TGTGCCAGCAGCCTTACTCGGGACAGGGGATGGGGGAATCAGCCCCAGCATTTT,CASSLTRDRGWGNQPQHF
TRBV5-6,TRBJ2-7,NA,NA,TGTGCCAGCAGCTTCTGGGGGCCCCCCTACGAGCAGTACTTC,CASSFWGPPYEQYF
TRBV5-1,TRBJ1-2,NA,NA,TGCGCCAGCAGCTTCTCCGGGGGAAGAGACTATGGCTACACCTTC,CASSFSGGRDYGYTF
TRBV19,TRBJ1-5,TRBD1,NA,TGTGCCAGTAGTTTCGGACAGGGTTGGAATCAGCCCCAGCATTTT,CASSFGQGWNQPQHF
TRBV11-2,TRBJ1-1,NA,NA,TGTGCCAGCAGCTTAGAGTGGTCGCGGGCTTTCTTT,CASSLEWSRAFF
TRBV14,TRBJ1-3,NA,NA,TGTGCCAGCAGCGAGGCGGGACCCCTAAACACCATATATTTT,CASSEAGPLNTIYF
TRBV6-2/TRBV6-3,TRBJ1-1,TRBD1,few,TGTGCCAGCAGTTTGACAGGGGTGTATGAAGCTTTCTTT,CASSLTGVYEAFF
TRBV5-1,TRBJ1-4,TRBD1,NA,TGCGCCAGCAGCTTGACCCCTACAGGGGTGGGTGAAAAACTGTTTTTT,CASSLTPTGVGEKLFF
TRBV27,TRBJ1-5,NA,NA,TGTGCCAGCAGTTCCCCTTCCGGGAGCCAGCCCCAGCATTTT,CASSSPSGSQPQHF
TRBV6-4,TRBJ2-6,NA,NA,TGTGCCAGCAGTGACCAGAGGGATGGGGCCAACGTCCTGACTTTC,CASSDQRDGANVLTF
TRBV28,TRBJ2-2,TRBD1,once,TGTGCCAGCAGATCAGGGGGTAAGAGCACCGGGGAGCTGTTTTTT,CASRSGGKSTGELFF
TRBV5-8,TRBJ1-5,TRBD1,NA,TGTGCCAGCAGCTTGGAGGGGGCCGACAATCAGCCCCAGCATTTT,CASSLEGADNQPQHF
TRBV6-5,TRBJ2-7,NA,NA,TGTGCCAGCGTTTCGGGGGAGAGCTCCTACGAGCAGTACTTC,CASVSGESSYEQYF
TRBV7-9,TRBJ2-3,NA,NA,TGTGCCAGCACTGAAGCCGCTCGGGATACGCAGTATTTT,CASTEAARDTQYF
TRBV27,TRBJ1-4,NA,NA,TGTGCCAGCAGTCCCCGGGAGTTCGAAAAACTGTTTTTT,CASSPREFEKLFF
TRBV11-3,TRBJ2-3,TRBD2,NA,TGTGCCAGCAGCTTAGTCACGACTAGCGACACAGATACGCAGTATTTT,CASSLVTTSDTDTQYF
TRBV30,TRBJ1-2,NA,NA,TGTGCCTGGAGCCCGGCAGGGAACTCGATCTATGGCTACACCTTC,CAWSPAGNSIYGYTF
TRBV30,TRBJ1-5,TRBD1,NA,TGTGCCTGGGACACAGGGGGAGGCAATCAGCCCCAGCATTTT,CAWDTGGGNQPQHF
TRBV18,TRBJ1-1,NA,NA,TGTGCCAGCTCACCGGAGGTTGGTGCGAACACTGAAGCTTTCTTT,CASSPEVGANTEAFF
TRBV5-4,TRBJ1-1,NA,few,TGTGCCAGCAGCCCTAAAACAGGGAACACTGAAGCTTTCTTT,CASSPKTGNTEAFF
TRBV6-5,TRBJ2-4,NA,NA,TGTGCCAGCAGTTACCAGGCCCAGGGGACCAAAAACATTCAGTACTTC,CASSYQAQGTKNIQYF
TRBV7-9,TRBJ2-3,TRBD1,NA,TGTGCCAGCGGCCCCACGGGACAGGGTACAGATACGCAGTATTTT,CASGPTGQGTDTQYF
TRBV9,TRBJ1-3,NA,NA,TGTGCCAGCAGCGTAGATGGCGGAAACACCATATATTTT,CASSVDGGNTIYF
TRBV12-5,TRBJ2-1,TRBD2,NA,TGTGCTAGTGGTCCGCCACTAGCGGGGGGACACAATGAGCAGTTCTTC,CASGPPLAGGHNEQFF
TRBV29-1,TRBJ1-2,TRBD1,NA,TGCAGCGTTGAAGGGACAGGGGGTTCTAACTATGGCTACACCTTC,CSVEGTGGSNYGYTF
TRBV19,TRBJ2-5,NA,few,TGTGCCAGTAGTGGAGGGTCCTTCCAAGAGACCCAGTACTTC,CASSGGSFQETQYF
TRBV6-5,TRBJ1-5,NA,few,TGTGCCAGCAGATACCACGGGAGTCACAATCAGCCCCAGCATTTT,CASRYHGSHNQPQHF
TRBV29-1,TRBJ2-7,TRBD1,NA,TGCAGCGCCTGGACAGGGAGCTACGAGCAGTACTTC,CSAWTGSYEQYF
TRBV7-2,TRBJ2-5,TRBD2,NA,TGTGCCAGCAGCGTAACTAGCGGGGCGGGGATGGAGACCCAGTACTTC,CASSVTSGAGMETQYF
TRBV24-1,TRBJ1-2,NA,NA,TGTGCCACCAGTGGGAGTCTCGGCTACACCTTC,CATSGSLGYTF
TRBV7-2,TRBJ1-5,NA,NA,TGTGCCAGCAGCTTTGTCACAGGGAACAATCAGCCCCAGCATTTT,CASSFVTGNNQPQHF
TRBV2,TRBJ1-2,NA,NA,TGTGCCAGCACCCTCAGGGATGCAAACTATGGCTACACCTTC,CASTLRDANYGYTF
TRBV6-5,TRBJ1-5,NA,NA,TGTGCCGCCGTGGACAGAAGCAATCAGCCCCAGCATTTT,CAAVDRSNQPQHF
TRBV4-1,TRBJ2-3,TRBD1,NA,TGCGCCAGCAGCCTAAGACAGGGTGGAGATACGCAGTATTTT,CASSLRQGGDTQYF
TRBV19,TRBJ2-1,TRBD1,NA,TGTGCCAGTAGTTCCGGGACAGGCATCGAGGCATTTTACAATGAGCAGTTCTTC,CASSSGTGIEAFYNEQFF
TRBV3-1/TRBV3-2,TRBJ1-2,TRBD1,NA,TGTGCCAGCAGCCAAGGGACAGGCTCTAGCTATGGCTACACCTTC,CASSQGTGSSYGYTF
TRBV5-1,TRBJ2-2,TRBD1,NA,TGCGCCAGCAGCTTGCCCGGGACAGGGAACACCGGGGAGCTGTTTTTT,CASSLPGTGNTGELFF
TRBV5-5,TRBJ1-2,NA,few,TGTGCCAGCAGCCCCCCGGGAACCATCAACTATGGCTACACCTTC,CASSPPGTINYGYTF
TRBV9,TRBJ2-3,TRBD2,NA,TGTGCCAGCAGCCCCCGGGGTAGCGGGGGTGGTGATACGCAGTATTTT,CASSPRGSGGGDTQYF
TRBV2,TRBJ1-6,TRBD1,few,TGTGCCAGCAGTGAAGGGGGACAGGTAGGGTCACCCCTCCACTTT,CASSEGGQVGSPLHF